This entry lists 6 T cell receptor beta chains sequenced from one sample in a study of blood T cell repertoires in COVID-19. Measured with immunoSEQ multiplex PCR; TCRdb has only the in-frame clones, and not every one. Found here are about 110,000 clones, 60% to 85% of them singletons; the top ten hold roughly 0.86%. The sample comprised peripheral blood. The receptors originated from a human donor with acute or convalescent COVID-19. The donor label of this sample is uncertain.

The V gene is TRBV4-2, the J gene TRBJ2-3, with D unresolved. There are 15 residues in the CDR3. The V gene's germline CDR1 is LGHNA and CDR2 YNFKEQ. Deletions cut 4 bases from V and 0 bases from J, with 11 bases between. Here the CDR3 reads CASSLAERSTDTQYF. The CDR3 nucleotides are TGTGCCAGCAGCCTTGCGGAGAGAAGCACAGATACGCAGTATTTT.

This clone came up a few times. The gene calls are TRBV18 and TRBJ2-7; TRBD1 matches 10 bases. Germline CDR1 and CDR2: KGHSH and LQKENI. CDR3 size: 14 residues. V gave up 6 bases and J gave up 6 bases; unmatched junction bases: 8. CDR3: CASSAGTGEFEQYF. CDR3 sequence (DNA): TGTGCCAGCTCGGCCGGGACAGGGGAGTTCGAGCAGTACTTC.

The V call is TRBV29-1, the J call TRBJ2-7, with 11 bases that match TRBD2. The CDR3 contains 13 residues. Unmatched junction bases numbered 5, after V lost 7 bases and J lost 3 bases. Germline assignment: CDR1 SQVTM and CDR2 ANQGSEA. DNA of the CDR3: TGCAGCGCCACTAGCGGGGGTTTCTACGAGCAGTACTTC. Translating gives CSATSGGFYEQYF.

The V gene is TRBV11-2, the J gene TRBJ2-2; 10 nucleotides match TRBD1. The germline gives CDR1 SGHAT, CDR2 FQNNGV. Germline trimming cut 3 bases from V and 1 base from J; bases unmatched to any gene: 11. CDR3 size: 19 residues. The CDR3 sequence: CASSFLGQGVVRNTGELFF. Here the CDR3 DNA reads TGTGCCAGCAGCTTCCTCGGACAGGGGGTTGTGAGGAACACCGGGGAGCTGTTTTTT.

A few counts support this clone. This chain uses TRBV4-1 with TRBJ2-2, with TRBD1 matching 9 bases. V lost 3 bases, J lost 0 bases, and 2 bases stayed unmatched. The germline V gene encodes CDR1 MGHRA and CDR2 YSYEKL. The CDR3 sequence is 16 residues long. The CDR3, as DNA: TGCGCCAGCAGCCAGGGGACAGGGACGAACACCGGGGAGCTGTTTTTT. It translates to CASSQGTGTNTGELFF.

This clone occurred a few times. The chain joins TRBV7-2 to TRBJ2-7; TRBD2 aligns across 15 bases. Germline lookup yields CDR1 SGHTA and CDR2 FQGNSA. The CDR3 contains 19 residues. The V segment lost 4 bases and the J segment 6 bases; nucleotides outside the gene matches: 16. The CDR3 loop is CASSYVPGLAGGRFPEQYF. The CDR3 DNA sequence: TGTGCCAGCAGCTATGTCCCGGGACTAGCGGGGGGCCGCTTTCCCGAGCAGTACTTC.